A selection of T cell receptor beta chains follows, all from one sample in a study of cytomegalovirus exposure and HLA in healthy donors. Profiling relied on immunoSEQ multiplex PCR, and the TCRdb table lists in-frame clones only, not all of them. The table lists 65,000 to 90,000 clones, around 80% of them singletons. The sample comprised PBMCs. The receptors stem from a man aged 18 to 30 in good health and CMV-seronegative. The CDR3 runs from the conserved cysteine through the conserved F or W. A D gene is named only where the DNA matches it firmly. Clone size is not always given. Where it is, it says once, few, many or a class for expanded clones.

>NA|TRBV6-4|NA|TRBJ2-7
TGTGCCAGCAGTGTCGGGACATATTCCTACGAGCAGTACTTC
CASSVGTYSYEQYF
>NA|TRBV4-1|NA|TRBJ1-4
TGCGCCAGCAGCCTAAGCCCGGGGGTCGTTAACGAAAAACTGTTTTTT
CASSLSPGVVNEKLFF
>NA|TRBV4-2|NA|TRBJ2-3
TGTGCCAGCAGCCAAGAAAGCAGGCCCCGCACAGATACGCAGTATTTT
CASSQESRPRTDTQYF
>few|TRBV28|TRBD1|TRBJ2-5
TGTGCCAGCAGTTTCTTGGGACAGGGGACGGTGGAGACCCAGTACTTC
CASSFLGQGTVETQYF
>once|TRBV27|TRBD1|TRBJ1-5
TGTGCCAGCAGTATCGGACAGGCCAATCAGCCCCAGCATTTT
CASSIGQANQPQHF
>NA|TRBV11-2|NA|TRBJ2-3
TGTGCCAGCAGCTTCGGGCAGGGTGCGGCCACAGATACGCAGTATTTT
CASSFGQGAATDTQYF
>NA|TRBV19|NA|TRBJ2-5
TGTGCCAGTAGTACCCTCAGGGGTGAGACCCAGTACTTC
CASSTLRGETQYF
>NA|TRBV7-9|NA|TRBJ1-2
TGTGCCAGCAGCGCCACGGGAACCCCCTATGGCTACACCTTC
CASSATGTPYGYTF
>NA|TRBV28|NA|TRBJ2-5
TGTGCCAGCAGTTTGACAGCGGAGACCCAGTACTTC
CASSLTAETQYF
>NA|TRBV10-1|TRBD1|TRBJ1-1
TGCGCCAGCAGTGAGAATACAGGGGGCGAAGCTTTCTTT
CASSENTGGEAFF
>NA|TRBV28|TRBD1|TRBJ2-7
TGTGCCAGCGGCCCTGCGGACAGGGGATACGAGCAGTACTTC
CASGPADRGYEQYF
>NA|TRBV28|NA|TRBJ2-7
TGTGCCAGCAGTTTATTCCTAGCAGGTGAGCAGTACTTC
CASSLFLAGEQYF
>NA|TRBV28|NA|TRBJ1-1
TGTGCCAGCCATACACAGGGACGGAGCCTTGAAGCTTTCTTT
CASHTQGRSLEAFF
>NA|TRBV4-3|NA|TRBJ2-2
TGCGCCAGCAGCCAAGGACTAGTTACCGGGGAGCTGTTTTTT
CASSQGLVTGELFF
>few|TRBV28|NA|TRBJ1-5
TGTGCCAGCAGTCCGCCGAGTCTTCAGCCCCAGCATTTT
CASSPPSLQPQHF
>NA|TRBV4-3|NA|TRBJ1-5
TGCGCCAGCAGCCAAGGTACAGGGACTCAGCCCCAGCATTTT
CASSQGTGTQPQHF
>NA|TRBV27|TRBD1|TRBJ1-2
TGTGCTACCTTTGTTCGGGACAGGGGAATCGACTATGGCTACACCTTC
CATFVRDRGIDYGYTF
>NA|TRBV6-5|NA|TRBJ1-1
TGTGCCATCCAGGATCCCGACGGCACTGAAGCTTTCTTT
CAIQDPDGTEAFF
>NA|TRBV19|TRBD2|TRBJ2-1
TGTGCCAGTAGCGGGAGGAGTGAGCAGTTCTTC
CASSGRSEQFF
>once|TRBV9|NA|TRBJ2-2
TGTGCCAGCAGCGTAAAAGACTTCCCCGGGGAGCTGTTTTTT
CASSVKDFPGELFF
>NA|TRBV6-4|TRBD1|TRBJ2-2
TGTGCCAGCAGCCCCGGGACAGGGAACACCGGGGAGCTGTTTTTT
CASSPGTGNTGELFF
>NA|TRBV6-5|NA|TRBJ2-5
TGTGCCAGCAGTTACTACAACCGTGGCGAGACCCAGTACTTC
CASSYYNRGETQYF
>NA|TRBV28|NA|TRBJ1-5
TGTGCCAGCAGTTTTCAGGGGATGCGAGGCAACCAGCCCCAGCATTTT
CASSFQGMRGNQPQHF
>NA|TRBV5-1|NA|TRBJ2-7
TGCGCCAGCAGCTTTCAAGGCGGGGCCGGATACTACGAGCAGTACTTC
CASSFQGGAGYYEQYF